This TCR beta chain was sequenced during a study of blood T cell repertoires in COVID-19. Seattle cases were enrolled at active infection and followed longitudinally. In the authors' workflow: Nucleated cell number was recorded as an estimate derived from reference gene primer amplification. TCRdb's copy holds only in-frame clones and misses some; the assay was immunoSEQ multiplex PCR. The DNA gave D and trimming, while V, J and clone size come from that table. The repertoire consists of about 250,000 clones, with 88% occurring once and the leading ten covering about 5.9%. V lost 5 bases, J lost 6 bases, and 4 bases stayed unmatched. This CDR3 has 13 amino acids. This clone was observed once.

The chain combines TRBV12-3 or TRBV12-4 with TRBJ1-2; 9 positions match TRBD1. This sequence was found in a woman in her twenties or thirties with COVID-19, enrolled during active disease. Sequencing was performed on peripheral blood. The CDR3 spells CASSLDRGDGYTF. The CDR3 DNA reads TGTGCCAGCAGTCTGGACAGGGGCGATGGCTACACCTTC.